Described below is a single T cell receptor beta chain sequence and its context. Its specificity is unknown. CD8 cells regarded as naive lacked CD45RO, were positively chosen for CCR7, and omitted terminally differentiated effector memory CD45RA+ cells. Trimming shortened V by 2 bases and J by 3 bases, and 14 bases separated the two germline ends. Germline CDR1 is MNHNS and CDR2 is SASEGT. CDR3 size: 15 residues. This sample was taken from a study of shared clonotypes between healthy human individuals. Across the whole study: There were three CD4 naive, three CD4 memory, two CD8 naive and one CD8 memory plates per donor.

Study outcomes and limitations: A limitation of the genetic and exposure-history diversity represented arose from few donors.

Method: immunoSEQ multiplex PCR; TCRdb's copy keeps in-frame clones and lacks some. The sample carries under 1 million clones, 90% to 98% recorded once. The chain couples TRBV6-1 to TRBJ2-7; D may be TRBD1 (6 bases). The receptor comes from a man younger than 45 in good health. What was sequenced was naive CD8+ T cells sorted from blood. In nucleotides, the CDR3 is TGTGCCAGCAGTGAAATCACAGGGACCAACTACGAGCAGTACTTC. It is translated as CASSEITGTNYEQYF.